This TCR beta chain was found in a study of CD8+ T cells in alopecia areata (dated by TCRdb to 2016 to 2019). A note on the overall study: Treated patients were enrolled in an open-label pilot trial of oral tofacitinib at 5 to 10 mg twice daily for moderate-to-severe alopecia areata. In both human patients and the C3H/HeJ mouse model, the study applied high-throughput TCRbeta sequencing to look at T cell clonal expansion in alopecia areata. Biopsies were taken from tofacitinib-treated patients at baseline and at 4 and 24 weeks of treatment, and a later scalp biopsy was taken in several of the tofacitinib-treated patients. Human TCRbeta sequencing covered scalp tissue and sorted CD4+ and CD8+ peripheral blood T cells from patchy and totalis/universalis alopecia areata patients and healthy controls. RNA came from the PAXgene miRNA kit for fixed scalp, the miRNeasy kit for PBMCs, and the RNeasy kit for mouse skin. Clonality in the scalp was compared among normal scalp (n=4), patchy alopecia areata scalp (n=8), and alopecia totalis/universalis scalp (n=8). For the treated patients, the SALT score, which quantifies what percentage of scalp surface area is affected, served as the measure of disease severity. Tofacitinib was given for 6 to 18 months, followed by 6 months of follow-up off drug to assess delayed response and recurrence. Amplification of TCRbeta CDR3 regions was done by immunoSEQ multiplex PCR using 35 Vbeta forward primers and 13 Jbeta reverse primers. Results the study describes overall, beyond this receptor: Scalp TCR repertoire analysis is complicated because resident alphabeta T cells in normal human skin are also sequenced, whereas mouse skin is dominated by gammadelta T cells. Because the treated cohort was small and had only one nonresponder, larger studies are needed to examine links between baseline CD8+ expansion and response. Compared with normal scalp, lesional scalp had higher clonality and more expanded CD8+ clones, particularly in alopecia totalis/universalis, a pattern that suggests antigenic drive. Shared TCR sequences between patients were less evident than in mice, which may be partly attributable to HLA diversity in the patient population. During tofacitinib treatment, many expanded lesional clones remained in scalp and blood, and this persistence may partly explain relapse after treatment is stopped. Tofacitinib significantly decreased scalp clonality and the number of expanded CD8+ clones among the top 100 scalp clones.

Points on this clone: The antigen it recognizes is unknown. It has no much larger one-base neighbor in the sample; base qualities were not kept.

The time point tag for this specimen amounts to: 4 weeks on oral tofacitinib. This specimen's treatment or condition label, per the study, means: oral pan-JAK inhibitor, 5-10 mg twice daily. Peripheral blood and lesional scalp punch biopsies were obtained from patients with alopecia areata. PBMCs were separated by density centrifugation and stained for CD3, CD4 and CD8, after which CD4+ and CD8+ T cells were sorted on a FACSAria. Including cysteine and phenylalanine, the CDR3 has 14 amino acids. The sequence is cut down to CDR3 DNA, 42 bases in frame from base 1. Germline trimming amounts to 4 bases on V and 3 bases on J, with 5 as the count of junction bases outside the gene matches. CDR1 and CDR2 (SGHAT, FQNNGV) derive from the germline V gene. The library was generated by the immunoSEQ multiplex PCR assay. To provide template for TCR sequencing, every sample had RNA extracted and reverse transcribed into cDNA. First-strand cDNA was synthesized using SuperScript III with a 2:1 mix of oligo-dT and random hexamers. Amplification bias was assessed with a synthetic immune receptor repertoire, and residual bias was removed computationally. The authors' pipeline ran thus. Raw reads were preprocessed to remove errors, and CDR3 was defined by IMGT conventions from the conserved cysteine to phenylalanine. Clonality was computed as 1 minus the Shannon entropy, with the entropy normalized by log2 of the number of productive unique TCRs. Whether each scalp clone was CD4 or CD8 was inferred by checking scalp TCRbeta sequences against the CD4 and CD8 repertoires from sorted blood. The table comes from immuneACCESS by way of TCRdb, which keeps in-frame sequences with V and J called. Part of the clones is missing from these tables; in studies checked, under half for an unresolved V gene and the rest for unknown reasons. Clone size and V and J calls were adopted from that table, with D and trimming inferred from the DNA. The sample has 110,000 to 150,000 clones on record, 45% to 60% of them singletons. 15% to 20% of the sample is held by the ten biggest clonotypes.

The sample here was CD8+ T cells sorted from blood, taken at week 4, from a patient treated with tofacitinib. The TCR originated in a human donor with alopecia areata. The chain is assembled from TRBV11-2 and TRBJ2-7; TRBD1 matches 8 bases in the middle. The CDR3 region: CASSWTGSLYEQYF. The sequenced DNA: TGTGCCAGCAGCTGGACAGGGTCCCTCTACGAGCAGTACTTC.